Detailed here is one T cell receptor (beta chain). Both TCR beta VDJ combination and CDR3 sequence profiling were carried out. Genomic DNA was the template for this profiling. TCRdb called the reads again in MiXCR, with one record for every CDR3 protein. The repertoire holds roughly 420,000 distinct CDR3 sequences, roughly 64% seen once, with 3.5% to 4.5% in the top ten. This specimen belongs to a study of CD8+CD57+ T cells in acquired aplastic anemia. Background on the study: Mean DNA quantity obtained from sorted CD4+ and CD8+ cells was approximately 3 ug. Mean read depth for CD4+ cells from healthy donors was around 9.9 million.

Germline assignment: CDR1 SNHLY and CDR2 FYNNEI. The V end was cut by 7 bases, the J end by 5 bases, with 12 bases between. This CDR3 region has 14 residues. Sequencing input: sorted CD4+, CD8+, or CD8+CD57+ T cells (not recorded which) from PBMCs. The source is a human donor in good health, serving as a control. The chain employs TRBV2 and TRBJ1-6; no clear D. In nucleotides, the CDR3 is TGTGCCAGCAACCAGGAGTTCAATAATTCACCCCTCCACTTT. Translating gives CASNQEFNNSPLHF.